The clone carrying this T cell receptor beta chain has ten or more counts. The antigen remains unidentified. TCRdb re-called the RT-PCR reads through MiXCR, storing one row per CDR3 protein. The sample includes 500,000 to 600,000 distinct CDR3 sequences, about 17% of them seen just once. Germline V gene data show CDR1 as SGDLS and CDR2 as YYNGEE. Trimming left V 0 bases short and J 0 bases short, with 14 bases between. This CDR3 has 17 amino acids. The entry originates in a study of response to subunit inactivated influenza vaccine. Broader study findings: New T cells are recruited in small numbers by each seasonal influenza vaccination, according to the authors' suggestion.

The J gene is TRBJ2-3, the V gene TRBV9, with a tentative D call TRBD2 (5 bases). This clonotype was sampled from a man between 45 and 75 years old who received an inactivated influenza vaccine. The starting material was CD4+ T cells sorted from PBMCs, obtained approximately 25 months after vaccination. The CDR3 reads CASSVGGSWRSTDTQYF. The CDR3 nucleotides read TGTGCCAGCAGCGTAGGTGGGAGTTGGAGGAGCACAGATACGCAGTATTTT.